The rows below give T cell receptor beta chains drawn from one sample of a study of blood T cell repertoires in COVID-19. Using immunoSEQ multiplex PCR, the repertoire was profiled, and TCRdb retains in-frame clones only, with some absent. The sample includes 250,000 or so clones, 65% to 90% of them seen just once. The sample taken for sequencing was peripheral blood. Receptors were obtained from a man aged 25 to 40 with active or convalescent COVID-19. Each CDR3 is given with its conserved first and last residue. Fields, in order: J gene, V gene, D gene, CDR3 DNA, CDR3 protein. D genes are given only for firm matches.

>TRBJ2-1|TRBV4-3|TRBD2
TGCGCCAGCAGCCAAGATAGCGGGGGGGCCTACAATGAGCAGTTCTTC
CASSQDSGGAYNEQFF
>TRBJ2-7|TRBV2|-
TGTGCCAGCAGTGAAGGACAGGTAGCCTACGAGCAGTACTTC
CASSEGQVAYEQYF
>TRBJ1-2|TRBV3-1/TRBV3-2|-
TGTGCCAGCAGCCAAGTTGTGGGGGCGGGAGACTATGGCTACACCTTC
CASSQVVGAGDYGYTF
>TRBJ2-2|TRBV2|-
TGTGCCAGTCTCGAGGCGGGCACAACCGGGGAGCTGTTTTTT
CASLEAGTTGELFF
>TRBJ1-4|TRBV5-6|-
TGTGCCAGCAGCTGGAGGAAGGACGAAAAACTGTTTTTT
CASSWRKDEKLFF
>TRBJ1-4|TRBV14|-
TGTGCCAGCAGCCATGGGGGGGCCGGAGATGAAAAACTGTTTTTT
CASSHGGAGDEKLFF
>TRBJ1-5|TRBV4-1|TRBD1
TGCGCCAGCAGCCAAAGCAGGGGGAGCAATCAGCCCCAGCATTTT
CASSQSRGSNQPQHF
>TRBJ2-2|TRBV7-9|-
TGTGCCAGCAGCAACAGGGGGGGACCGGATAACACCGGGGAGCTGTTTTTT
CASSNRGGPDNTGELFF
>TRBJ2-2|TRBV6-1|TRBD1
TGTGCCAGCAGTGGGGGACAGGGGCAGGGAACCGGGGAGCTGTTTTTT
CASSGGQGQGTGELFF
>TRBJ1-2|TRBV19|TRBD1
TGTGCCAGTAGTATCGACGGACAGGGTTTATATGGCTACACCTTC
CASSIDGQGLYGYTF
>TRBJ1-4|TRBV7-2|TRBD1
TGTGCCAGCCGCTCCGGGACAGGCGAAAAACTGTTTTTT
CASRSGTGEKLFF
>TRBJ2-7|TRBV7-2|TRBD2
TGTGCCAGCAGCTCAATATCGGGGGGGTACGAGCAGTACTTC
CASSSISGGYEQYF
>TRBJ2-7|TRBV19|TRBD1
TGTGCCAGTAGTACCAACCCCACAGGGGGCTACGAGCAGTACTTC
CASSTNPTGGYEQYF